Each of the 15 T cell receptor beta chains below was sequenced from the same sample in a study of CD4 and CD8 cells across lung adenocarcinoma regions. Each CDR3 protein is one row after TCRdb ran MiXCR on the PCR reads. This table has about 16,000 distinct CDR3 sequences, less than 55% appearing once. Material: CD8+ T cells from the center of a lung tumor. The receptors derive from a female donor with lung adenocarcinoma. The CD4 and CD8 labels of this study may be unreliable.

The chain recombines TRBV6-1 with TRBJ2-5; 10 bases line up with TRBD1. The CDR3 contains 15 residues. V was clipped by 5 bases and J by 3 bases; unmatched bases: 6. Germline V CDR1 and CDR2: MNHNS, SASEGT. The chain's CDR3 is CASSPGTGAKETQYF. The DNA of the CDR3 is TGTGCCAGCAGTCCCGGGACAGGGGCGAAAGAGACCCAGTACTTC.

The chain employs TRBV6-1 and TRBJ2-2, with 8 bases aligning to TRBD1. Germline CDR1 is MNHNS and CDR2 is SASEGT. Trimming at V came to 7 bases and at J to 6 bases, leaving 7 bases not matched to a gene. The CDR3 consists of 14 residues. The CDR3 reads CASKGQGGPGELFF. Written as DNA, the CDR3 is TGTGCCAGCAAAGGACAGGGTGGGCCCGGGGAGCTGTTTTTT.

As to this clonotype: An end of the junction does not agree with germline; a read error may underlie this. The chain employs TRBV3-1 and TRBJ1-5, with 10 bases fitting TRBD1. Germline CDR1 LGHDT, CDR2 YNNKEL (reference sequence). This CDR3 is built from 14 residues. The CDR3 sequence: CVSGRTGGGQPQHF. As DNA, the CDR3 is TGTGTCAGCGGCCGGACAGGGGGAGGTCAGCCCCAGCATTTT.

In this sample, this clonotype turned up once. The genes are TRBV6-1 and TRBJ2-2, with D hard to call. The CDR3 spans 15 residues. The V end was cut by 0 bases, the J end by 4 bases, with 9 bases between. Germline V gene data show CDR1 as MNHNS and CDR2 as SASEGT. Written as DNA, the CDR3 is TGTGCCAGCAGTGAAGCTGCCCTCATCACCGGGGAGCTGTTTTTT. Amino acids: CASSEAALITGELFF.

This sequence joins TRBV13 and TRBJ2-3, with D perhaps TRBD1 (5 bases). The germline gives CDR1 PRHDT, CDR2 FYEKMQ (reference sequence). This CDR3 has 14 amino acids. Trimming shortened V by 5 bases and J by 4 bases, and 13 bases separated the two germline ends. CDR3 loop: CASSRTRGSDTQYF. The CDR3 DNA is TGTGCCAGCAGCCGCACAAGGGGTTCAGATACGCAGTATTTT. Variable domain in full (rest from reference TRBV13 and TRBJ2-3): AAGVIQSPRHLIKEKRETATLKCYPIPRHDTVYWYQQGPGQDPQFLISFYEKMQSDKGSIPDRFSAQQFSDYHSELNMSSLELGDSALYFCASSRTRGSDTQYFGPGTRLTVL.

The chain has TRBV4-1 and TRBJ2-3; D is possibly TRBD1 (5 bases). The end of the DNA is better explained by TRBJ2-7, so the J call may be wrong. The CDR3 has 18 amino acids. CDR1 is MGHRA, CDR2 YSYEKL, per germline. The DNA of the CDR3 is TGCGCCAGCAGCCAAGTCGTCCTGGGGCGGCTGGCCAAAGATACGCAGTACTTC. Its translation: CASSQVVLGRLAKDTQYF.

This rearrangement joins TRBV7-2 to TRBJ2-1; either TRBD1 or TRBD2 may supply D (6 bases each). The CDR3 runs 13 residues. Trimming took 10 bases from V and 2 from J, leaving 12 bases between them. The germline V gene has CDR1 SGHTA and CDR2 FQGNSA. CDR3 sequence (DNA): TGTGCCAATCGTGGGGGGCCCTACAATGAGCAGTTCTTC. Translating it yields CANRGGPYNEQFF.

J is TRBJ2-1 and V is TRBV6-1, with a weak D call TRBD2 (7 bases). The closer fit of TRBJ2-5 to the DNA end suggests the J call may be wrong. CDR3 length: 14 amino acids. The germline V gene encodes CDR1 MNHNS and CDR2 SASEGT. The CDR3 spells CASSGRGGQETQYF. The DNA for the CDR3 is TGTGCCAGCAGTGGTAGGGGGGGCCAAGAGACCCAGTACTTC.

The sample holds many counts of this clonotype. The genes are TRBV30 and TRBJ2-1, with TRBD2 as a possible D gene (5 bases). The V and J ends lost 2 bases and 0 bases respectively, with 8 bases between them. The germline V gene encodes CDR1 GTSNPN and CDR2 SVGIG (reference sequence). This CDR3 comprises 14 residues. The CDR3 nucleotides are TGTGCCTGGAGTCCGGGGAGCTCCTACAATGAGCAGTTCTTC. This gives the protein CAWSPGSSYNEQFF. The full variable domain, its missing parts supplied by reference TRBV30 and TRBJ2-1, is SQTIHQWPATLVQPVGSPLSLECTVEGTSNPNLYWYRQAAGRGLQLLFYSVGIGQISSEVPQNLSASRPQDRQFILSSKKLLLSDSGFYLCAWSPGSSYNEQFFGPGTRLTVL.

In regard to this clonotype: Mismatch with germline at one junction end may stem from a read error. The chain is built from TRBV6-5 and TRBJ2-4, with D possibly matching TRBD1 (6 bases). The germline gives CDR1 MNHEY, CDR2 SVGAGI. The CDR3 extends over 15 amino acids. CDR3 bases: TGTGCCAGCAGTTACGGGGGCCGTGACCAAGACATCCAGTACTTC. It specifies CASSYGGRDQDIQYF.

The CDR3 region is CASSVTDTGELFF. The CDR3 DNA sequence: TGTGCCAGCAGTGTGACAGACACCGGGGAGCTGTTTTTT. The chain recombines TRBV6-1 with TRBJ2-2, with D perhaps matching TRBD1 (5 bases). Trimming stripped 4 bases from V and 3 bases from J, with 6 bases between. CDR1 and CDR2 from the germline V gene are MNHNS and SASEGT. CDR3 length: 13 amino acids.

This clonotype was seen once. This chain connects TRBV6-2 or TRBV6-3 to TRBJ2-3; 7 bases are shared with TRBD2. This CDR3 region has 17 residues. Germline values: CDR1 MNHEY, CDR2 SVGEGT. With V trimmed by 6 bases and J by 2 bases, 14 bases remained unmatched. The CDR3, as DNA: TGTGCCAGCAGCGTAAACCTAGGGGCGGGGGACACAGATACGCAGTATTTT. Its protein product is CASSVNLGAGDTDTQYF.

V is TRBV6-4 and J is TRBJ2-2; TRBD1 matches at 10 bases. With 6 bases clipped from V and 0 bases from J, the junction kept 7 bases outside the gene matches. The CDR3 extends over 17 amino acids. The germline gives CDR1 MRHNA, CDR2 SNTAGT. The CDR3 here is CASSRSGTGANTGELFF. DNA of the CDR3: TGTGCCAGCAGCCGCTCCGGGACAGGGGCGAACACCGGGGAGCTGTTTTTT.

The sample holds one count of this clonotype. In nucleotides, the CDR3 is TGTGCCAGCAGATTCTCGGCGGCTAGCGGCGATGCGCAGTTCTTC. It codes for CASRFSAASGDAQFF. The rearrangement joins TRBV6-5 to TRBJ2-1, with 7 bases identical to TRBD2. The V gene end was trimmed by 6 bases and the J gene end by 12 bases; junction bases not matched to a gene: 17. This CDR3 has 15 residues. Germline V gives CDR1 MNHEY, CDR2 SVGAGI.

The chain joins TRBV6-1 to TRBJ2-5; 7 positions match TRBD2. The J call may be wrong; the DNA end is better matched by TRBJ2-3. CDR1 is MNHNS, CDR2 SASEGT, per germline. The CDR3 contains 16 residues. The CDR3 spells CASGGSGRRAPETQYF. The CDR3 region has the DNA TGTGCCAGCGGGGGTAGCGGGCGCCGTGCCCCAGAGACCCAGTATTTT.